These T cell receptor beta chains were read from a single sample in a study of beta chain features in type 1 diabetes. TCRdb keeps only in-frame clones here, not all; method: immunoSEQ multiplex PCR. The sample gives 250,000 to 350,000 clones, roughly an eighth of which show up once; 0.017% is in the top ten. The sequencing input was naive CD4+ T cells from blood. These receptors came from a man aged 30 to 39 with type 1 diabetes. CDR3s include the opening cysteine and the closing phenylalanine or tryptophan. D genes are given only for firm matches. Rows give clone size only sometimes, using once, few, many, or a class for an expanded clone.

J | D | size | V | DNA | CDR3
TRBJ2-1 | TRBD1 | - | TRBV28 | TGTGCCAGCAGTTTCGGGACAGGGGTTACCAATGAGCAGTTCTTC | CASSFGTGVTNEQFF
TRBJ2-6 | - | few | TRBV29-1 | TGCAGCGTTGAAGGGAGAGCTGGGGCCAACGTCCTGACTTTC | CSVEGRAGANVLTF
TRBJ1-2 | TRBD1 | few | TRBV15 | TGTGCCACCAGCAGTTACGGGACAGGCTATGGCTACACCTTC | CATSSYGTGYGYTF
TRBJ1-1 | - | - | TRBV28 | TGTGCCAGCAGTTTGAGGAACACTGAAGCTTTCTTT | CASSLRNTEAFF
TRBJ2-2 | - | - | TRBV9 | TGTGCCAGCAACCCCCGGGCGGGTACCGGGGAGCTGTTTTTT | CASNPRAGTGELFF
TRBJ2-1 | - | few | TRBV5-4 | TGTGCCAGCAGCTACACAGTTAACTCCTACAATGAGCAGTTCTTC | CASSYTVNSYNEQFF
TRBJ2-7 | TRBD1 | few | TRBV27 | TGTGCCAGCAGTTTCCACCGGGACAGGGCTTCCTACGAGCAGTACTTC | CASSFHRDRASYEQYF
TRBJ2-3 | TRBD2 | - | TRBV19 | TGTGCCAGTAGTACAGCGGGAGGGCCAGGCACAGATACGCAGTATTTT | CASSTAGGPGTDTQYF
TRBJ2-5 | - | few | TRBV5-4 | TGTGCCAGCAGCTCTGGGGTCACAGGGCCAGAGACCCAGTACTTC | CASSSGVTGPETQYF
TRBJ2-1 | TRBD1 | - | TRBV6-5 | TGTGCCAGCAGCCAGACAGGGGTGGCCTACAATGAGCAGTTCTTC | CASSQTGVAYNEQFF
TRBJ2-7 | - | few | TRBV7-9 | TGTGCCAGCGCCAGCGGTCGCTACGAGCAGTACTTC | CASASGRYEQYF
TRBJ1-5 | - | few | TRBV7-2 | TGTGCCAGCAGCGTACAACAGGGCAGCCAGCCCCAGCATTTT | CASSVQQGSQPQHF
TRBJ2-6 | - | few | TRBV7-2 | TGTGCCAGCAGCTTGGACAGTACCGGGGCCAACGTCCTGACTTTC | CASSLDSTGANVLTF
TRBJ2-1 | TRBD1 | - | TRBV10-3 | TGTGCCATCAGTGACGGGACAGGTTACGATGAGCAGTTCTTC | CAISDGTGYDEQFF
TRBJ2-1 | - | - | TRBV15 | TGTGCCACCAGCAGAGACTTGTGGGAGGATCGTGAGCAGTTCTTC | CATSRDLWEDREQFF
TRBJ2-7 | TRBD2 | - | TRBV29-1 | TGCAGCGTCGCACCCGGGACTAGCGGAGGCTACGAGCAGTACTTC | CSVAPGTSGGYEQYF
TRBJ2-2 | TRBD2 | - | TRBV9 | TGTGCCAGCAGCGTTTTAGCGGGTGCGAACACCGGGGAGCTGTTTTTT | CASSVLAGANTGELFF
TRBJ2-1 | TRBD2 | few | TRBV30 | TGTGCCCTAAAACCGGGACTAGGGTACAATGAGCAGTTCTTC | CALKPGLGYNEQFF
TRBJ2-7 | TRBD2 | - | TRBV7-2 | TGTGCCAGCAGCTTAGAGCCTAGCGGGAGACTCGACGAGCAGTACTTC | CASSLEPSGRLDEQYF
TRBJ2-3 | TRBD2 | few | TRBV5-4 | TGTGCCAGCAGCCTGGGACTAGCCGCAGATACGCAGTATTTT | CASSLGLAADTQYF
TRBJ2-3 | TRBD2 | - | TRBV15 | TGTGCCACCAGCAGAGATCCCGTGACTAGCGGGGGCACAGATACGCAGTATTTT | CATSRDPVTSGGTDTQYF
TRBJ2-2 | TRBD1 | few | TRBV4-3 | TGCGCCAGCAGCCAGTCCGGGACAGGGAGAACCGGGGAGCTGTTTTTT | CASSQSGTGRTGELFF
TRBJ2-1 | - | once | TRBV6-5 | TGTGCCAGCAGTTTCGACCGGGATTTTACCAATGAGCAGTTCTTC | CASSFDRDFTNEQFF
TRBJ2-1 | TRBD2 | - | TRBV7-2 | TGTGCCAGCAGCTTAGGACTAGCGGCCAGGGGGGGCAATGAGCAGTTCTTC | CASSLGLAARGGNEQFF
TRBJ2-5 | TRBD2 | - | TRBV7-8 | TGTGCCAGCAGCCTGACTAGCGGGAGGGCCCGGGAGACCCAGTACTTC | CASSLTSGRARETQYF
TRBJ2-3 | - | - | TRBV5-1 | TGCGCCAGCAGGGTGGCGAATGAGGCGCAGTATTTT | CASRVANEAQYF
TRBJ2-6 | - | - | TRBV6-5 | TGTGCCAGCAGTTACTGGCGGCCCTCTGGGGCCAACGTCCTGACTTTC | CASSYWRPSGANVLTF